The clone carrying this T cell receptor (beta chain) has ten or more counts. RNA served as the template for amplifying TCR beta CDR3 regions. Second-round multiplex PCR followed a first-round RT-PCR using HTBI primers. TCRdb reprocessed the multiplex PCR reads via MiXCR and lists one record per CDR3 protein. The sample holds 500,000 to 800,000 distinct CDR3 sequences, approximately 39% seen once. The trim removed 6 bases at V and 0 bases at J, leaving 8 bases unmatched. The CDR3 spans 15 residues. In germline, CDR1 is LNHNV, CDR2 YYDKDF (reference sequence). This specimen comes from a study of Graves' ophthalmopathy and Graves' hyperthyroidism.

Sequenced material: peripheral blood. The rearrangement joins TRBV15 to TRBJ2-7; 7 bases line up with TRBD1. The clonotype originates from an adult man with Graves' ophthalmopathy. The CDR3 sequence is CATSTARDSSYEQYF. The CDR3 DNA reads as TGTGCCACCAGTACCGCCCGGGACAGCTCCTACGAGCAGTACTTC.